Listed below are T cell receptor beta chains from one sample, sequenced in a study of T cell responses to AZD1222 COVID-19 vaccine. Sequenced by immunoSEQ multiplex PCR; TCRdb stores in-frame clones only, minus some. Of around 80,000 clones listed, approximately 83% are singletons. The starting material was peripheral blood, obtained 28 days after the second AZD1222 dose. The receptors were gathered from an adult who received the AZD1222 COVID-19 vaccine. Each CDR3 is given without its conserved first and last residue. The size entry is marked missing in some rows and otherwise reads once, few, many or a size class.

j_call v_call clone_size cdr3_aa
TRBJ2-3 TRBV3-1/TRBV3-2 . ASSHGTSTDTQY
TRBJ2-1 TRBV27 . ASSLRTSGGAGEQF
TRBJ1-6 TRBV25-1 . ASSGTGGYSPLH
TRBJ2-1 TRBV4-2 . ASSQGRRLAGIGSYNEQF
TRBJ2-5 TRBV5-1 . ASSATGETQY
TRBJ2-3 TRBV11-2 . ASSLQVENTDTQY
TRBJ1-6 TRBV18 . ASSPRGQGYHNSPLH
TRBJ2-3 TRBV19 . ASRNDRLTQY
TRBJ2-1 TRBV25-1 few ASSSWTDIYNEQF
TRBJ2-5 TRBV4-2 . ASSQDLPHGGGGSQETQY
TRBJ1-5 TRBV30 . AWSVGGVQPQH
TRBJ1-3 TRBV11-2 . ASSLVGAGNTIY
TRBJ1-4 TRBV2 once ASSSETGEGEKLF
TRBJ1-2 TRBV6-5 few ASSYSIGQGIGGYT
TRBJ1-6 TRBV5-1 few ASSLDLNSPLH
TRBJ2-1 TRBV19 . ASISYNEQF
TRBJ2-1 TRBV12-3/TRBV12-4 once ASSFGVGEQF
TRBJ1-3 TRBV7-9 . ASSPRTGNTIY
TRBJ1-1 TRBV24-1 . ATSATFDTEAF
TRBJ1-2 TRBV2 . ASNRGKFGYT
TRBJ2-1 TRBV15 . ATSRGQGVNNEQF
TRBJ1-6 TRBV28 . ASSLRSGGYNSPLH
TRBJ1-1 TRBV6-5 once ASSYTPGTEAF
TRBJ1-6 TRBV30 . AWSVQGDSPLH
TRBJ1-3 TRBV5-4 . ASSLVGSSGNTIY
TRBJ1-2 TRBV2 . ASRVTGQDLYGYT
TRBJ2-4 TRBV19 . ASSTQGRNIQY